The rows below give T cell receptor beta chains drawn from one sample of a study of blood T cell repertoires in COVID-19. The repertoire was sequenced with immunoSEQ multiplex PCR; TCRdb's copy has only in-frame clones and lacks some. The data hold roughly 280,000 clones, with 80% to 85% observed a single time. What was sequenced was peripheral blood. The receptors derive from a man aged 55 to 70 with acute or convalescent COVID-19. Each CDR3 is given with its conserved first and last residue. Fields, in order: CDR3 protein, CDR3 DNA, clone size, J gene, D gene, V gene. A D gene is named only where the DNA matches it firmly. Clone size is given for some rows only: seen once, a few or many times, or a class if the clone is expanded.

cdr3_aa: CASSVDHSIGNTIYF; cdr3_nt: TGTGCCAGCAGCGTAGACCACAGTATTGGAAACACCATATATTTT; clone_size: -; j_call: TRBJ1-3; d_call: -; v_call: TRBV7-9
cdr3_aa: CASSRWTDEKLFF; cdr3_nt: TGTGCCAGCAGCCGGTGGACAGATGAAAAACTGTTTTTT; clone_size: few; j_call: TRBJ1-4; d_call: -; v_call: TRBV5-4
cdr3_aa: CASSDGTGGNEQFF; cdr3_nt: TGTGCCAGCAGTGACGGGACAGGGGGCAATGAGCAGTTCTTC; clone_size: -; j_call: TRBJ2-1; d_call: TRBD1; v_call: TRBV6-4
cdr3_aa: CASSYRSGFSYEQYF; cdr3_nt: TGTGCCAGCAGTTACAGGAGCGGGTTCTCCTACGAGCAGTACTTC; clone_size: once; j_call: TRBJ2-7; d_call: -; v_call: TRBV6-5
cdr3_aa: CASSVTGATNEKLFF; cdr3_nt: TGCGCCAGCAGCGTGACGGGAGCAACTAATGAAAAACTGTTTTTT; clone_size: -; j_call: TRBJ1-4; d_call: -; v_call: TRBV5-1
cdr3_aa: CASSATSGNTGELFF; cdr3_nt: TGTGCCAGCAGCGCCACTAGCGGGAACACCGGGGAGCTGTTTTTT; clone_size: -; j_call: TRBJ2-2; d_call: TRBD2; v_call: TRBV2
cdr3_aa: CAWRPPPGGADTGELFF; cdr3_nt: TGTGCCTGGAGGCCTCCGCCGGGGGGGGCCGACACCGGGGAGCTGTTTTTT; clone_size: few; j_call: TRBJ2-2; d_call: TRBD2; v_call: TRBV30
cdr3_aa: CATSMGQGNNQPQHF; cdr3_nt: TGTGCCACCTCCATGGGACAGGGGAATAATCAGCCCCAGCATTTT; clone_size: -; j_call: TRBJ1-5; d_call: TRBD1; v_call: TRBV10-3
cdr3_aa: CASSSGLAGLDEQYF; cdr3_nt: TGTGCCAGTAGTTCAGGACTAGCGGGATTGGACGAGCAGTACTTC; clone_size: -; j_call: TRBJ2-7; d_call: TRBD2; v_call: TRBV19
cdr3_aa: CASSRYSGGLYNEQFF; cdr3_nt: TGTGCCAGCAGCCGATATAGCGGGGGTCTCTACAATGAGCAGTTCTTC; clone_size: -; j_call: TRBJ2-1; d_call: TRBD2; v_call: TRBV11-2
cdr3_aa: CASSEVAGGTQYF; cdr3_nt: TGTGCCAGCAGTGAAGTAGCGGGGGGGACCCAGTACTTC; clone_size: -; j_call: TRBJ2-5; d_call: TRBD2; v_call: TRBV2
cdr3_aa: CASSTQTDTEAFF; cdr3_nt: TGTGCCAGCAGCACCCAGACAGACACTGAAGCTTTCTTT; clone_size: -; j_call: TRBJ1-1; d_call: -; v_call: TRBV7-3
cdr3_aa: CSVERRDANYGYTF; cdr3_nt: TGCAGCGTTGAGAGGAGGGATGCTAACTATGGCTACACCTTC; clone_size: -; j_call: TRBJ1-2; d_call: -; v_call: TRBV29-1
cdr3_aa: CASSETPTRLETQYF; cdr3_nt: TGCGCCAGCAGCGAAACCCCTACCCGTCTGGAGACCCAGTACTTC; clone_size: few; j_call: TRBJ2-5; d_call: -; v_call: TRBV5-1
cdr3_aa: CASSLGLAGGTDTQYF; cdr3_nt: TGTGCCAGCAGCTTGGGACTAGCGGGAGGCACAGATACGCAGTATTTT; clone_size: once; j_call: TRBJ2-3; d_call: TRBD2; v_call: TRBV5-6
cdr3_aa: CASSLRGAGANTGELFF; cdr3_nt: TGTGCCAGCAGCTTAAGGGGAGCGGGAGCAAACACCGGGGAGCTGTTTTTT; clone_size: -; j_call: TRBJ2-2; d_call: TRBD2; v_call: TRBV7-6
cdr3_aa: CASSEGAGLGTYNEQFF; cdr3_nt: TGCGCCAGCAGTGAGGGCGCGGGACTAGGGACCTACAATGAGCAGTTCTTC; clone_size: -; j_call: TRBJ2-1; d_call: TRBD2; v_call: TRBV10-1
cdr3_aa: CASSPREPQHF; cdr3_nt: TGTGCCAGCAGCCCGCGGGAGCCCCAGCATTTT; clone_size: -; j_call: TRBJ1-5; d_call: -; v_call: TRBV7-3
cdr3_aa: CASSWAEDNEQFF; cdr3_nt: TGTGCCAGCTCATGGGCAGAAGACAATGAGCAGTTCTTC; clone_size: -; j_call: TRBJ2-1; d_call: -; v_call: TRBV18
cdr3_aa: CASSHGQGINEKLFF; cdr3_nt: TGTGCCAGCAGCCACGGACAGGGGATCAATGAAAAACTGTTTTTT; clone_size: -; j_call: TRBJ1-4; d_call: TRBD1; v_call: TRBV6-5
cdr3_aa: CAWTLSGPLHF; cdr3_nt: TGTGCCTGGACCTTATCCGGACCCCTCCACTTT; clone_size: -; j_call: TRBJ1-6; d_call: -; v_call: TRBV30
cdr3_aa: CASSNFLDRGSYNEQFF; cdr3_nt: TGTGCCAGCAGCAATTTTCTAGATAGGGGATCCTACAATGAGCAGTTCTTC; clone_size: once; j_call: TRBJ2-1; d_call: -; v_call: TRBV4-2
cdr3_aa: CASSPQGSGANVLTF; cdr3_nt: TGCGCCAGCAGCCCCCAGGGGAGCGGGGCCAACGTCCTGACTTTC; clone_size: -; j_call: TRBJ2-6; d_call: -; v_call: TRBV5-1
cdr3_aa: CASSKTSSYEQYF; cdr3_nt: TGTGCCAGCAGCAAGACTAGCTCCTACGAGCAGTACTTC; clone_size: -; j_call: TRBJ2-7; d_call: -; v_call: TRBV6-2/TRBV6-3
cdr3_aa: CASSFRLALYNEQFF; cdr3_nt: TGCGCCAGCAGCTTCCGACTAGCGCTCTACAATGAGCAGTTCTTC; clone_size: -; j_call: TRBJ2-1; d_call: TRBD2; v_call: TRBV5-1
cdr3_aa: CASRGTGYGYTF; cdr3_nt: TGTGCCAGTAGGGGGACAGGCTATGGCTACACCTTC; clone_size: few; j_call: TRBJ1-2; d_call: TRBD1; v_call: TRBV19
cdr3_aa: CASKPSSRDTEAFF; cdr3_nt: TGTGCCAGCAAGCCATCTTCCAGGGACACTGAAGCTTTCTTT; clone_size: few; j_call: TRBJ1-1; d_call: -; v_call: TRBV28
cdr3_aa: CASSLAYHLTGGGYGYTF; cdr3_nt: TGTGCCAGCAGCTTAGCCTACCATTTAACAGGGGGCGGTTATGGCTACACCTTC; clone_size: -; j_call: TRBJ1-2; d_call: TRBD1; v_call: TRBV7-2
cdr3_aa: CASSPGQPYTTYQPQHF; cdr3_nt: TGTGCCAGCTCTCCGGGACAGCCTTATACCACCTATCAGCCCCAGCATTTT; clone_size: -; j_call: TRBJ1-5; d_call: TRBD1; v_call: TRBV18
cdr3_aa: CAIRAGTASGNQPQHF; cdr3_nt: TGTGCCATCCGGGCAGGGACAGCCTCTGGCAATCAGCCCCAGCATTTT; clone_size: -; j_call: TRBJ1-5; d_call: TRBD1; v_call: TRBV15
cdr3_aa: CSVEDQGGGYTF; cdr3_nt: TGCAGCGTTGAAGACCAGGGAGGCGGCTACACCTTC; clone_size: -; j_call: TRBJ1-2; d_call: -; v_call: TRBV29-1
cdr3_aa: CASSPRPRTSPSGNTIYF; cdr3_nt: TGTGCCAGTAGTCCAAGGCCTCGGACAAGCCCCTCTGGAAACACCATATATTTT; clone_size: -; j_call: TRBJ1-3; d_call: -; v_call: TRBV19
cdr3_aa: CASSGTGTQETQYF; cdr3_nt: TGTGCCAGCAGCGGGACAGGTACACAAGAGACCCAGTACTTC; clone_size: -; j_call: TRBJ2-5; d_call: TRBD1; v_call: TRBV25-1
cdr3_aa: CASSLRAGGPMETQYF; cdr3_nt: TGTGCCAGCAGCTTACGGGCGGGGGGGCCGATGGAGACCCAGTACTTC; clone_size: -; j_call: TRBJ2-5; d_call: TRBD2; v_call: TRBV13
cdr3_aa: CATDTGTGFNYGYTF; cdr3_nt: TGTGCCACCGATACCGGGACAGGATTTAACTATGGCTACACCTTC; clone_size: -; j_call: TRBJ1-2; d_call: TRBD1; v_call: TRBV7-9
cdr3_aa: CATGTSGGLSSYNEQFF; cdr3_nt: TGTGCCACCGGGACTAGCGGGGGGCTGAGCTCCTACAATGAGCAGTTCTTC; clone_size: -; j_call: TRBJ2-1; d_call: TRBD2; v_call: TRBV10-3
cdr3_aa: CASSSGQPGGTQYF; cdr3_nt: TGTGCCAGCAGCTCCGGACAGCCAGGAGGGACCCAGTACTTC; clone_size: -; j_call: TRBJ2-5; d_call: -; v_call: TRBV7-6
cdr3_aa: CASSLAGGPGTGELFF; cdr3_nt: TGTGCCAGCAGCTTAGCGGGAGGGCCGGGCACCGGGGAGCTGTTTTTT; clone_size: once; j_call: TRBJ2-2; d_call: TRBD2; v_call: TRBV7-2